The 26 T cell receptor beta chains below were found in one sample sequenced in a study of Ad26.COV2.S vaccination and SARS-CoV-2 variants. Profiled with immunoSEQ multiplex PCR; TCRdb holds only in-frame clones, not every one. The sample includes around 140,000 clones, 70% to 90% of them seen just once. The sample was peripheral blood, taken after recovery from COVID-19. These receptors came from a human donor who had recovered from COVID-19.

This clone has a single count. This rearrangement joins TRBV24-1 to TRBJ1-6; D remains unclear. Deletions cut 8 bases from V and 0 bases from J, with 13 bases between. Germline V gives CDR1 KGHDR, CDR2 SFDVKD. CDR3 length: 16 amino acids. Written as DNA, the CDR3 is TGTGCCACCAAGGCCTGGAAGAGCTCCTATAATTCACCCCTCCACTTT. This translates into CATKAWKSSYNSPLHF.

This sequence joins TRBV7-9 and TRBJ2-1, with D tentatively TRBD1 (5 bases). CDR1 is SEHNR and CDR2 is FQNEAQ in the germline V gene (reference sequence). The CDR3 is 14 residues long. Trimming removed 1 base from V and 10 bases from J, with 14 bases in between. The DNA for the CDR3 is TGTGCCAGCAGCTTAGAATCAACCAACAGGGAGCAGTTCTTC. It is translated as CASSLESTNREQFF.

The rearrangement uses TRBV2 and TRBJ2-7; D is perhaps TRBD1 (6 bases). V lost 6 bases and J lost 5, with 17 bases in between. In germline, CDR1 is SNHLY, CDR2 FYNNEI. This CDR3 is 14 amino acids long. The CDR3 loop is CASRGHGREDEQYF. CDR3 DNA sequence: TGTGCCAGCAGGGGACACGGGCGAGAGGACGAGCAGTACTTC.

J is TRBJ2-7 and V is TRBV7-8, with a tentative D call TRBD1 (6 bases). Germline assignment: CDR1 SGHVS and CDR2 FQNEAQ. CDR3 length: 18 amino acids. Trimming removed 5 bases at V and 2 bases at J, with 25 bases between. CDR3 nucleotide sequence: TGTGCCAGCAGCCCATATCCGACAGGTCCGAAAATTGCCTACGAGCAGTACTTC. Protein: CASSPYPTGPKIAYEQYF. The variable domain in full, with the rest retrieved from reference TRBV7-8 and TRBJ2-7, is GAGVSQSPRYKVAKRGQDVALRCDPISGHVSLFWYQQALGQGPEFLTYFQNEAQLDKSGLPSDRFFAERPEGSVSTLKIQRTQQEDSAVYLCASSPYPTGPKIAYEQYFGPGTRLTVT.

V is TRBV5-1 and J is TRBJ2-3; 7 bases map to TRBD2. This CDR3 is built from 14 residues. The V segment lost 5 bases and the J segment 3 bases; nucleotides outside the gene matches: 6. Looked up from germline, CDR1 is SGHRS and CDR2 is YFSETQ. The CDR3 DNA is TGCGCCAGCAGTATCGGGGAGGGGACAGATACGCAGTATTTT. It yields the protein CASSIGEGTDTQYF.

V gene TRBV9 combines with J gene TRBJ2-1, with D maybe TRBD1 (6 bases). This CDR3 contains 17 residues. Germline V gene data show CDR1 as SGDLS and CDR2 as YYNGEE. Trimming pared 3 bases from V and 4 bases from J, leaving 20 bases between. Here the CDR3 DNA reads TGTGCCAGCAGCGCCCTTAAACAGGGTTTGCTTTACAATGAGCAGTTCTTC. Its translation is CASSALKQGLLYNEQFF.

The CDR3 region is CASSWGYYEQYF. CDR3 DNA: TGTGCCAGCAGTTGGGGCTACTACGAGCAGTACTTC. The V gene is TRBV12-3 or TRBV12-4, the J gene TRBJ2-7, with D maybe TRBD1 (5 bases). CDR3 length: 12 residues. The germline V and J ends were trimmed by 4 bases and 3 bases, with 7 bases remaining between them.

The rearrangement uses TRBV5-1 and TRBJ1-3; no definite D call. The germline V and J ends were trimmed by 4 bases and 0 bases, with 11 bases remaining between them. CDR3 length: 15 residues. CDR1 SGHRS and CDR2 YFSETQ come from the germline V gene. The CDR3 loop reads CASSPRTDSGNTIYF. The CDR3 bases are TGCGCCAGCAGCCCTCGGACCGACTCTGGAAACACCATATATTTT.

This clone was seen once. V is TRBV30 and J is TRBJ2-2; D remains unclear. Per the germline V gene, CDR1 is GTSNPN and CDR2 is SVGIG (reference sequence). Trimming removed 2 bases from V and 7 bases from J, with 2 bases in between. The CDR3 contains 10 residues. CDR3 nucleotides: TGTGCCTGGAGTTACGGGGAGCTGTTTTTT. This translates into CAWSYGELFF.

The chain couples TRBV9 to TRBJ2-7; 7 bases are a match to TRBD2. The junction had 6 bases not matched to a gene; V was cut back by 8 bases and J by 4 bases. Germline lookup yields CDR1 SGDLS and CDR2 YYNGEE. The CDR3 totals 12 residues. This chain's CDR3 is CASGGAGYEQYF. The CDR3 bases are TGTGCCAGTGGGGGAGCGGGGTACGAGCAGTACTTC.

The J gene is TRBJ2-3, the V gene TRBV29-1; 7 bases map to TRBD2. The germline gives CDR1 SQVTM, CDR2 ANQGSEA. Trimming took 7 bases from V and 2 from J; bases not matched to a gene: 6. This CDR3 spans 13 amino acids. DNA of the CDR3: TGCAGCGGCCTCGGGGGGTCCACAGATACGCAGTATTTT. Protein: CSGLGGSTDTQYF.

This clone was detected once. V is TRBV9 and J is TRBJ2-5; 10 bases fit TRBD2. The CDR3 runs 16 residues. Germline V gene data show CDR1 as SGDLS and CDR2 as YYNGEE. V trimming: 0 bases; J trimming: 2 bases; junction bases outside the gene matches: 4. CDR3 coding DNA: TGTGCCAGCAGCGTAGTGCCTAGCGGGGGACAAGAGACCCAGTACTTC. This sequence encodes CASSVVPSGGQETQYF. The complete variable domain, with remaining parts taken from reference TRBV9 and TRBJ2-5, reads DSGVTQTPKHLITATGQRVTLRCSPRSGDLSVYWYQQSLDQGLQFLIQYYNGEERAKGNILERFSAQQFPDLHSELNLSSLELGDSALYFCASSVVPSGGQETQYFGPGTRLLVL.

This chain links TRBV6-6 with TRBJ1-2; D gene unclear. V was cut by 4 bases and J by 4 bases, with 10 bases left in between. Germline lookup yields CDR1 MNHNY and CDR2 SVGAGI (reference sequence). The CDR3 has 13 amino acids. CDR3 DNA: TGTGCCAGCAGTTTAGGTAACCGCTATGGCTACACCTTC. Encoded protein: CASSLGNRYGYTF.

This clone was observed a single time. This sequence joins TRBV4-1 and TRBJ1-1; D call uncertain. Germline assignment: CDR1 MGHRA and CDR2 YSYEKL. Trimming pared 1 base from V and 8 bases from J, leaving 11 bases between. The CDR3 consists of 13 residues. In nucleotides, the CDR3 is TGCGCCAGCAGCCAAGGTACGACGGAAGAAGCTTTCTTT. It codes for CASSQGTTEEAFF.

The chain is built from TRBV9 and TRBJ1-5; D remains ambiguous. This CDR3 spans 18 amino acids. Germline CDR1 reads SGDLS; CDR2 reads YYNGEE. The V gene lost 0 bases and the J gene lost 6 bases, with 22 bases spanning the gap. The CDR3 DNA is TGTGCCAGCAGCGTAGTCTTGTGGGCAGTAAAGTTTAGTCAGCCCCAGCATTTT. It codes for CASSVVLWAVKFSQPQHF. The complete variable domain, with remaining parts taken from reference TRBV9 and TRBJ1-5, reads DSGVTQTPKHLITATGQRVTLRCSPRSGDLSVYWYQQSLDQGLQFLIQYYNGEERAKGNILERFSAQQFPDLHSELNLSSLELGDSALYFCASSVVLWAVKFSQPQHFGDGTRLSIL.

The CDR3 reads CASSTLNRTGSEKLFF. In DNA form, the CDR3 reads TGTGCCAGCTCCACGCTTAATAGGACAGGCTCCGAAAAACTGTTTTTT. This chain uses TRBV7-9 with TRBJ1-4; 7 bases are shared with TRBD1. CDR1 and CDR2 from the germline V gene are SEHNR and FQNEAQ (reference sequence). This CDR3 has 16 amino acids. Trimming cost V 8 bases and J 8 bases; bases outside gene matches: 17.

The rearrangement uses TRBV4-3 and TRBJ2-3; a possible D gene is TRBD1 (5 bases). Trimming cost V 0 bases and J 2 bases, with 12 bases left between them. CDR3 length: 16 residues. Germline V lookup: CDR1 LGHNA, CDR2 YSLEER. CDR3 residues: CASSQEVDRYTDTQYF. CDR3 DNA sequence: TGCGCCAGCAGCCAAGAAGTAGACAGATACACAGATACGCAGTATTTT.

The chain combines TRBV11-1 with TRBJ1-3; tentatively, D is TRBD1 (6 bases). Germline V gene data show CDR1 as SGHAT and CDR2 as FQDESV (reference sequence). This CDR3 comprises 16 residues. Trimming removed 3 bases from V and 3 bases from J, with 15 bases in between. As DNA, the CDR3 is TGTGCCAGCAGCTTCTCGCCGGGGGCTATTGGAAACACCATATATTTT. It specifies CASSFSPGAIGNTIYF.

Only one count was recorded for this clone. V usage is TRBV30 and J usage is TRBJ1-3; D gene unclear. V gave up 4 bases and J gave up 0 bases, with 16 bases separating them. This CDR3 is 16 amino acids long. CDR1 is GTSNPN, CDR2 SVGIG, per germline (reference sequence). This CDR3 is CAWTRGAGPSGNTIYF. The CDR3 region has the DNA TGTGCCTGGACCCGTGGAGCCGGACCCTCTGGAAACACCATATATTTT.

The V and J genes are TRBV5-1 and TRBJ1-2; possibly TRBD1 for D (5 bases). The V end lost 4 bases, the J end lost 7 bases, and 17 bases lay between the germline ends. Germline V gene sequence: CDR1 SGHRS, CDR2 YFSETQ. This CDR3 has 14 amino acids. The CDR3 region is CASSRDSFGVGYTF. The CDR3 coding sequence is TGCGCCAGCAGCCGGGACTCCTTTGGGGTTGGCTACACCTTC.

The V gene is TRBV25-1, the J gene TRBJ1-2, with D unresolved. The V gene lost 2 bases and the J gene lost 6 bases, with 13 bases spanning the gap. Germline loops: CDR1 MGHDK, CDR2 SYGVNS. The CDR3 covers 14 residues. The CDR3 sequence is CASSEGGRRDGYTF. In nucleotides, the CDR3 is TGTGCCAGCAGTGAAGGAGGGAGGCGGGATGGCTACACCTTC.

The rearrangement uses TRBV28 and TRBJ2-3; a weak D match, TRBD2 (5 bases). This CDR3 is built from 12 residues. Germline assignment: CDR1 MDHEN and CDR2 SYDVKM. V shed 8 bases and J shed 6 bases, with 12 bases lying between them. The CDR3 loop is CASLGLADTQYF. CDR3 sequence (DNA): TGTGCCAGCTTGGGGTTAGCGGATACGCAGTATTTT.

V gene TRBV5-1 combines with J gene TRBJ2-7; the D gene could be TRBD1 or TRBD2 (5 bases each). The CDR3 runs to 13 residues. V lost 3 bases and J lost 3, with 10 bases in between. CDR1 SGHRS and CDR2 YFSETQ come from the germline V gene. The CDR3 DNA is TGCGCCAGCAGCTGGGGGATGTACTACGAGCAGTACTTC. It specifies CASSWGMYYEQYF.

This clone showed up just a few times. The chain is built from TRBV4-3 and TRBJ1-5; D might be TRBD1 (5 bases). V lost 0 bases to trimming and J lost 5 bases, with 8 bases between them. The CDR3 runs 14 residues. CDR1 and CDR2 from the germline V gene are LGHNA and YSLEER. CDR3 bases: TGCGCCAGCAGCCAAGACAGGGAGGATCAGCCCCAGCATTTT. Its translation is CASSQDREDQPQHF.

This clone appeared a few times. The chain recombines TRBV15 with TRBJ2-7, with 8 bases matching TRBD1. The CDR3 is 18 amino acids. V lost 0 bases and J lost 0; bases outside the gene matches: 10. Germline CDR1 is LNHNV and CDR2 is YYDKDF (reference sequence). The CDR3 DNA sequence: TGTGCCACCAGCAGAGATAGCGACAGGGGTATTAGCTCCTACGAGCAGTACTTC. Residues: CATSRDSDRGISSYEQYF.

V gene TRBV13 combines with J gene TRBJ2-5; perhaps TRBD1 as D (6 bases). V was trimmed by 4 bases and J by 3 bases, leaving 12 bases between them. CDR1 is PRHDT, CDR2 FYEKMQ, per germline (reference sequence). CDR3 length: 14 residues. CDR3 protein: CASSSGQSEETQYF. DNA of the CDR3: TGTGCCAGCAGCTCAGGACAGTCGGAAGAGACCCAGTACTTC. The complete variable domain, with remaining parts taken from reference TRBV13 and TRBJ2-5, reads AAGVIQSPRHLIKEKRETATLKCYPIPRHDTVYWYQQGPGQDPQFLISFYEKMQSDKGSIPDRFSAQQFSDYHSELNMSSLELGDSALYFCASSSGQSEETQYFGPGTRLLVL.